A selection of T cell receptor beta chains follows, all from one sample in a study of immune evolution from preneoplasia to lung adenocarcinoma. The protocol was immunoSEQ multiplex PCR, while the TCRdb copy is restricted to in-frame clones and leaves out a portion. This table has over 10,000 clones, more than 70% appearing once. The specimen sequenced was FFPE tissue from an adenomatous hyperplasia lung lesion. Source of these receptors: a person aged 45 to 69 with lung adenocarcinoma. The CDR3 runs from the conserved cysteine through the conserved F or W. The order of the fields is V gene, D gene, clone size, J gene, CDR3 DNA, CDR3 protein. A D gene is named only where the DNA matches it firmly. Only part of the rows carry a size: once, few, many, or a class if the clone is expanded.

V gene: TRBV2
D gene: TRBD2
clone size: NA
J gene: TRBJ2-5
CDR3 DNA: TGTGCCAGCAGTAGACGGGGTCTACTAGCGGGAGAGACCCAGTACTTC
CDR3 protein: CASSRRGLLAGETQYF

V gene: TRBV2
D gene: NA
clone size: NA
J gene: TRBJ1-2
CDR3 DNA: TGTGCCAGCGGCCCCCCCCTGGGGGGCTACACCTTC
CDR3 protein: CASGPPLGGYTF

V gene: TRBV9
D gene: NA
clone size: NA
J gene: TRBJ2-1
CDR3 DNA: TGTGCCAGCAGCACTTCAGGGGTTTCCTACAATGAGCAGTTCTTC
CDR3 protein: CASSTSGVSYNEQFF

V gene: TRBV5-1
D gene: NA
clone size: NA
J gene: TRBJ2-2
CDR3 DNA: TGCGCCAGCCGCAGGGTAGGCACCGGGGAGCTGTTTTTT
CDR3 protein: CASRRVGTGELFF

V gene: TRBV28
D gene: NA
clone size: NA
J gene: TRBJ2-1
CDR3 DNA: TGTGCCAGCAGTTTTCGCTCGGGACTGCATGAGCAGTTCTTC
CDR3 protein: CASSFRSGLHEQFF

V gene: TRBV7-9
D gene: TRBD2
clone size: NA
J gene: TRBJ2-7
CDR3 DNA: TGTGCCAGCAGCTTAGTGAGCGGGAGGACCCTCAGCGAGCAGTACTTC
CDR3 protein: CASSLVSGRTLSEQYF

V gene: TRBV4-2
D gene: NA
clone size: NA
J gene: TRBJ2-3
CDR3 DNA: TGTGCCAGCAGCCCTACAGGGATCAGCACAGATACGCAGTATTTT
CDR3 protein: CASSPTGISTDTQYF

V gene: TRBV30
D gene: TRBD2
clone size: NA
J gene: TRBJ2-3
CDR3 DNA: TGTGCCTGGAGTGGGGGACTAGGCACAGATACGCAGTATTTT
CDR3 protein: CAWSGGLGTDTQYF

V gene: TRBV7-9
D gene: TRBD1
clone size: NA
J gene: TRBJ2-3
CDR3 DNA: TGTGCCAGCAGTCGACAGGGATTCACAGATACGCAGTATTTT
CDR3 protein: CASSRQGFTDTQYF

V gene: TRBV5-1
D gene: NA
clone size: NA
J gene: TRBJ1-1
CDR3 DNA: TGCGCCAGCAGCTTGGGGGGGGTTATGGGCCAAACTGAAGCTTTCTTT
CDR3 protein: CASSLGGVMGQTEAFF

V gene: TRBV11-3
D gene: TRBD2
clone size: NA
J gene: TRBJ2-7
CDR3 DNA: TGTGCCAGCAGCAAACTAGCGGGAGGGGATTACGAGCAGTACTTC
CDR3 protein: CASSKLAGGDYEQYF

V gene: TRBV5-6
D gene: NA
clone size: few
J gene: TRBJ2-3
CDR3 DNA: TGTGCCAGCAGCCCGGAGGAAGACACAGATACGCAGTATTTT
CDR3 protein: CASSPEEDTDTQYF

V gene: TRBV27
D gene: NA
clone size: NA
J gene: TRBJ2-5
CDR3 DNA: TGTGCCAGCAGCCATGGGGCGTGGGAGACCCAGTACTTC
CDR3 protein: CASSHGAWETQYF

V gene: TRBV6-5
D gene: TRBD2
clone size: NA
J gene: TRBJ2-3
CDR3 DNA: TGTGCCAGCAGTTACGCCGGGAGGGACACAGATACGCAGTATTTT
CDR3 protein: CASSYAGRDTDTQYF

V gene: TRBV6-1
D gene: NA
clone size: once
J gene: TRBJ1-4
CDR3 DNA: TGTGCCAGCAGTGGTATCAGGGGCGGTGAAAAACTGTTTTTT
CDR3 protein: CASSGIRGGEKLFF

V gene: TRBV5-6
D gene: TRBD2
clone size: once
J gene: TRBJ2-7
CDR3 DNA: TGTGCCAGCAGCTTCTTGACTAGCGGGAGCTCCTACGAGCAGTACTTC
CDR3 protein: CASSFLTSGSSYEQYF

V gene: TRBV6-4
D gene: TRBD2
clone size: NA
J gene: TRBJ2-3
CDR3 DNA: TGTGCCAGCAGTGAAGTCGCGGGACTAGCGGGAAGGCCCAGCACAGATACGCAGTATTTT
CDR3 protein: CASSEVAGLAGRPSTDTQYF

V gene: TRBV9
D gene: TRBD1
clone size: NA
J gene: TRBJ2-3
CDR3 DNA: TGTGCCAGCAGCGGGACAGGGGGCACAGATACGCAGTATTTT
CDR3 protein: CASSGTGGTDTQYF

V gene: TRBV4-2
D gene: NA
clone size: NA
J gene: TRBJ2-5
CDR3 DNA: TGTGCCAGCAGCTTCGGGCTAGAGCAAGAGACCCAGTACTTC
CDR3 protein: CASSFGLEQETQYF

V gene: TRBV5-4
D gene: TRBD2
clone size: NA
J gene: TRBJ2-3
CDR3 DNA: TGTGCCAGCAGCTCAAGACTAGCGGGACTGGGAGATACGCAGTATTTT
CDR3 protein: CASSSRLAGLGDTQYF

V gene: TRBV19
D gene: TRBD2
clone size: NA
J gene: TRBJ2-7
CDR3 DNA: TGTGCCAGTAGTACTCACGGACTAGCGGGAGTCTACGAGCAGTACTTC
CDR3 protein: CASSTHGLAGVYEQYF

V gene: TRBV27
D gene: TRBD2
clone size: NA
J gene: TRBJ2-7
CDR3 DNA: TGTGCCAGCAGTTCCCCGGGGGGAGCTGAGCAGTACTTC
CDR3 protein: CASSSPGGAEQYF

V gene: TRBV5-6
D gene: TRBD2
clone size: NA
J gene: TRBJ2-1
CDR3 DNA: TGTGCCAGCAGCTTGGTTCCCGGGACTAGCAGATACAATGAGCAGTTCTTC
CDR3 protein: CASSLVPGTSRYNEQFF

V gene: TRBV6-5
D gene: TRBD2
clone size: NA
J gene: TRBJ2-5
CDR3 DNA: TGTGCCAGCAGCCCCGGGAGGGCCGGTGGAGAGACCCAGTACTTC
CDR3 protein: CASSPGRAGGETQYF

V gene: TRBV6-1
D gene: NA
clone size: NA
J gene: TRBJ1-1
CDR3 DNA: TGTGCCACCACCCAGGGCGGAAAGAACACTGAAGCTTTCTTT
CDR3 protein: CATTQGGKNTEAFF

V gene: TRBV7-2
D gene: NA
clone size: NA
J gene: TRBJ2-1
CDR3 DNA: TGTGCCAGCAGCCCCGGGGCGATGCGGGAGCAGTTCTTC
CDR3 protein: CASSPGAMREQFF

V gene: TRBV5-4
D gene: NA
clone size: NA
J gene: TRBJ2-7
CDR3 DNA: TGTGCCAGCAGCTTGGACGGCTACGAGCAGTACTTC
CDR3 protein: CASSLDGYEQYF

V gene: TRBV10-3
D gene: NA
clone size: few
J gene: TRBJ1-2
CDR3 DNA: TGTGCCATCAGTGAGTCTAAAGGGTTTGGCAGGATTAACTATGGCTACACCTTC
CDR3 protein: CAISESKGFGRINYGYTF

V gene: TRBV4-1
D gene: NA
clone size: NA
J gene: TRBJ1-3
CDR3 DNA: TGCGCCAGCAGCCGAGCGGACCTTCCTGGAAACACCATATATTTT
CDR3 protein: CASSRADLPGNTIYF

V gene: TRBV30
D gene: NA
clone size: NA
J gene: TRBJ1-1
CDR3 DNA: TGTGCCTGGAGTTATCGTACCAGGGGCGAACCCCTATCCATGAACACTGAAGCTTTCTTT
CDR3 protein: CAWSYRTRGEPLSMNTEAFF

V gene: TRBV27
D gene: NA
clone size: few
J gene: TRBJ2-2
CDR3 DNA: TGTGCCAGCAGTTTATTCCCTGGCACCGGGGAGCTGTTTTTT
CDR3 protein: CASSLFPGTGELFF

V gene: TRBV27
D gene: TRBD2
clone size: NA
J gene: TRBJ2-1
CDR3 DNA: TGTGCCAGCAGTCCCCTAGCGGGAGGCAATCACAATGAGCAGTTCTTC
CDR3 protein: CASSPLAGGNHNEQFF

V gene: TRBV7-2
D gene: TRBD1
clone size: NA
J gene: TRBJ1-5
CDR3 DNA: TGTGCCAGCAGCTTGGGACAGGGTCAGCCCCAGCATTTT
CDR3 protein: CASSLGQGQPQHF

V gene: TRBV11-3
D gene: NA
clone size: NA
J gene: TRBJ1-1
CDR3 DNA: TGTGCCAGCAGCCCCTGGGGGAGGGGCCGAGCTTTCTTT
CDR3 protein: CASSPWGRGRAFF

V gene: TRBV7-8
D gene: TRBD1
clone size: NA
J gene: TRBJ2-3
CDR3 DNA: TGTGCCAGCAGCTCTCGGGACAGAACAGATACGCAGTATTTT
CDR3 protein: CASSSRDRTDTQYF

V gene: TRBV29-1
D gene: TRBD2
clone size: NA
J gene: TRBJ2-1
CDR3 DNA: TGCAGCGTTGAAGCCCCAGGACTAGCGGGAGGGCCTGGCTACAATGAGCAGTTCTTC
CDR3 protein: CSVEAPGLAGGPGYNEQFF

V gene: TRBV4-1
D gene: NA
clone size: NA
J gene: TRBJ2-2
CDR3 DNA: TGCGCCAGCAGCCAATCGGGCCGATCCACCGGGGAGCTGTTTTTT
CDR3 protein: CASSQSGRSTGELFF

V gene: TRBV6-1
D gene: NA
clone size: NA
J gene: TRBJ2-7
CDR3 DNA: TGTGCCAGCAGTGAATGGGGGATGGGATACGAGCAGTACTTC
CDR3 protein: CASSEWGMGYEQYF

V gene: TRBV11-2
D gene: NA
clone size: NA
J gene: TRBJ1-5
CDR3 DNA: TGTGCCAGCAGCTTAGATTGGAGTTCGCCCCAGCATTTT
CDR3 protein: CASSLDWSSPQHF

V gene: TRBV5-4
D gene: NA
clone size: NA
J gene: TRBJ2-1
CDR3 DNA: TGTGCCAGCAGCTTGGCGGTGGAGGGGGCCTACAATGAGCAGTTCTTC
CDR3 protein: CASSLAVEGAYNEQFF

V gene: TRBV6-4
D gene: TRBD1
clone size: NA
J gene: TRBJ1-2
CDR3 DNA: TGTGCCAGCAGTGAAAGGGGGCAAGAAGGTGGCTACACCTTC
CDR3 protein: CASSERGQEGGYTF

V gene: TRBV6-5
D gene: NA
clone size: once
J gene: TRBJ1-2
CDR3 DNA: TGTGCCAGCAGTTACTCTTCGGCAGGGAAATATGGCTACACCTTC
CDR3 protein: CASSYSSAGKYGYTF

V gene: TRBV6-5
D gene: NA
clone size: NA
J gene: TRBJ1-1
CDR3 DNA: TGTGCCAGCAGTTACGGGGCAGGCTCCCGGGCTTTCTTT
CDR3 protein: CASSYGAGSRAFF

V gene: TRBV5-1
D gene: NA
clone size: NA
J gene: TRBJ1-1
CDR3 DNA: TGCGCCAGTCACAATGGCGCTGAAGCTTTCTTT
CDR3 protein: CASHNGAEAFF

V gene: TRBV7-9
D gene: NA
clone size: NA
J gene: TRBJ2-3
CDR3 DNA: TGTGCCAGCAGCACCCGGGCCTGGAGGGAGAGCACAGATACGCAGTATTTT
CDR3 protein: CASSTRAWRESTDTQYF

V gene: TRBV27
D gene: NA
clone size: NA
J gene: TRBJ2-7
CDR3 DNA: TGTGCCAGCAGTTTTAGCCCAGGTCCTACCTACGAGCAGTACTTC
CDR3 protein: CASSFSPGPTYEQYF

V gene: TRBV7-9
D gene: NA
clone size: NA
J gene: TRBJ2-1
CDR3 DNA: TGTGCCAGCAGTTCCGAAACCGGGACTTTGTACAATGAGCAGTTCTTC
CDR3 protein: CASSSETGTLYNEQFF

V gene: TRBV11-2
D gene: NA
clone size: NA
J gene: TRBJ2-7
CDR3 DNA: TGTGCCAGCAGCTCCAACCCGGGACGTTACTCCTACGAGCAGTACTTC
CDR3 protein: CASSSNPGRYSYEQYF